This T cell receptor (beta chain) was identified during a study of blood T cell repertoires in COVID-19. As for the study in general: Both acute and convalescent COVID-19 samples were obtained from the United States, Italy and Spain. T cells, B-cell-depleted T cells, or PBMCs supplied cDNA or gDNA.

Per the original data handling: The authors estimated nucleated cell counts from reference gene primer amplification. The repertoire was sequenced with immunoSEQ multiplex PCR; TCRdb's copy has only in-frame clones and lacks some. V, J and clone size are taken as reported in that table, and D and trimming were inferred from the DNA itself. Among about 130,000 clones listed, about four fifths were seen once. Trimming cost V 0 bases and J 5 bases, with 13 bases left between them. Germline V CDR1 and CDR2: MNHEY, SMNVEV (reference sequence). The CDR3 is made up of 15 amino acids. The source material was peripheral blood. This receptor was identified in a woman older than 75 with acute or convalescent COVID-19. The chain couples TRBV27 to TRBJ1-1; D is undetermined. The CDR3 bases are TGTGCCAGCAGTTTATCAGGAACGTCGGGTACTGAAGCTTTCTTT. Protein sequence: CASSLSGTSGTEAFF.